This T cell receptor (beta chain) emerged from a study of blood T cell repertoires in COVID-19. The overall study: COVID-19 samples from acute and convalescent phases originated in the United States, Italy and Spain. Sources were T cells, B-cell-depleted T cells, or PBMCs; the material itself was cDNA or gDNA.

Authors' methods: Reference gene primer amplification yielded estimated nucleated cell counts. Some clones are missing from TCRdb's copy, which holds only in-frame ones; the method was immunoSEQ multiplex PCR. From that table come the V and J calls and clone size; the DNA was used to work out D and trimming. The sample yields tens of thousands of clones, about 93% seen once. Looked up from germline, CDR1 is SGHKS and CDR2 is YYEKEE (reference sequence). The CDR3 spans 13 residues. V was cut by 4 bases and J by 5 bases, with 12 bases left in between. Sequencing was carried out using peripheral blood. This clonotype originated in a man aged 65 to 79 with active COVID-19. The chain combines TRBV5-5 with TRBJ1-2; D uncertain. For the CDR3, the DNA is TGTGCCAGCAGCCCAAAGGGAGAATATGGCTACACCTTC. Encoded protein: CASSPKGEYGYTF.